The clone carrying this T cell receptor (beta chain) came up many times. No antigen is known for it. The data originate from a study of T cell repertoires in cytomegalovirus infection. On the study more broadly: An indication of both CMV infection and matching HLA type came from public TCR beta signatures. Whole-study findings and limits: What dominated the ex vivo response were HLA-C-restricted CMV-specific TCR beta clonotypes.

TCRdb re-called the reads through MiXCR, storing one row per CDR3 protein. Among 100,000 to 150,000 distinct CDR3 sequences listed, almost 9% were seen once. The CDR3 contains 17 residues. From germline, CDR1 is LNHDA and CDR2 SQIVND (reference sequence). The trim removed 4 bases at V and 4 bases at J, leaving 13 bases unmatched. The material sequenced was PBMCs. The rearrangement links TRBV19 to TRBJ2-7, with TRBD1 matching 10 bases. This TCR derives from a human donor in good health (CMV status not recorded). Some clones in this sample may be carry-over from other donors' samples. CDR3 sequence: CASSTYPPGQGRYEQYF. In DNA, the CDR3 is TGTGCCAGTAGTACCTATCCTCCGGGACAGGGGCGGTACGAGCAGTACTTC. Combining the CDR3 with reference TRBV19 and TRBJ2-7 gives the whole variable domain DGGITQSPKYLFRKEGQNVTLSCEQNLNHDAMYWYRQDPGQGLRLIYYSQIVNDFQKGDIAEGYSVSREKKESFPLTVTSAQKNPTAFYLCASSTYPPGQGRYEQYFGPGTRLTVT.